Each of the 27 T cell receptor beta chains below was sequenced from the same sample in a study of blood T cell repertoires in COVID-19. The protocol was immunoSEQ multiplex PCR, while the TCRdb copy is restricted to in-frame clones and leaves out a portion. The sample contains approximately 130,000 clones, around 87% of which appear only once. The sequenced material came from peripheral blood. Source of these receptors: a woman aged 45-65 years who had recovered from COVID-19.

The chain joins TRBV30 to TRBJ1-5; the D gene is possibly TRBD1 (6 bases). V gave up 0 bases and J gave up 0 bases, with 15 bases separating them. The CDR3 is made up of 17 amino acids. Germline assignment: CDR1 GTSNPN and CDR2 SVGIG (reference sequence). The CDR3 protein is CAWSVDRDTNSNQPQHF. CDR3 in DNA: TGTGCCTGGAGTGTTGACCGGGACACTAATAGCAATCAGCCCCAGCATTTT.

V and J are TRBV7-8 and TRBJ2-6; unclear D gene. V dropped 4 bases and J dropped 0 bases, with 4 bases sitting between them. Germline V gene data show CDR1 as SGHVS and CDR2 as FQNEAQ. This CDR3 has 14 residues. In nucleotides, the CDR3 is TGTGCCAGCAGCTCCATCTCTGGGGCCAACGTCCTGACTTTC. Its protein is CASSSISGANVLTF. Full variable domain (outside the CDR3, taken from reference TRBV7-8 and TRBJ2-6): GAGVSQSPRYKVAKRGQDVALRCDPISGHVSLFWYQQALGQGPEFLTYFQNEAQLDKSGLPSDRFFAERPEGSVSTLKIQRTQQEDSAVYLCASSSISGANVLTFGAGSRLTVL.

The chain combines TRBV19 with TRBJ2-7, with 8 bases that match TRBD2. CDR3 length: 15 residues. Germline V gene lookup returns CDR1 LNHDA and CDR2 SQIVND (reference sequence). Losses at the gene ends were 2 bases for V and 4 bases for J; bases not matched to a gene: 7. Here the CDR3 DNA reads TGTGCCAGTAGTATAAGACTAGCGAGCTTGTACGAGCAGTACTTC. This translates into CASSIRLASLYEQYF.

The V gene is TRBV5-4, the J gene TRBJ2-5; D is unclear. This CDR3 is 14 amino acids long. Germline assignment: CDR1 SGHNT and CDR2 YYREEE (reference sequence). The V end lost 0 bases, the J end lost 0 bases, and 6 bases lay between the germline ends. CDR3 protein: CASSLGADQETQYF. Written as DNA, the CDR3 is TGTGCCAGCAGCTTGGGGGCAGACCAAGAGACCCAGTACTTC.

The gene calls are TRBV2 and TRBJ2-1, with 9 bases that match TRBD1. This CDR3 contains 15 residues. V dropped 6 bases and J dropped 4; count of bases not matched to a gene: 7. Germline V gives CDR1 SNHLY, CDR2 FYNNEI. CDR3 protein: CASSVDRGGYNEQFF. The DNA of the CDR3 is TGTGCCAGCAGCGTGGACAGGGGAGGGTACAATGAGCAGTTCTTC.

V is TRBV11-3 and J is TRBJ2-7; D remains unclear. Trimming removed 1 base at V and 7 bases at J, with 17 bases between. Germline V gene lookup returns CDR1 SGHNT and CDR2 YENEEA. The CDR3 sequence is 15 residues long. The CDR3 loop reads CASSLGGARSGEQYF. The CDR3 nucleotides read TGTGCCAGCAGCTTAGGAGGTGCTAGATCGGGTGAGCAGTACTTC.

The chain uses TRBV4-1 and TRBJ2-3; a weak D match, TRBD2 (5 bases). In germline, CDR1 is MGHRA, CDR2 YSYEKL. The CDR3 has 16 amino acids. Trimming left V 1 base short and J 6 bases short, with 17 bases between. The CDR3 is CASSQVSLVALDTQYF. The CDR3 DNA follows: TGCGCCAGCAGCCAAGTTTCACTAGTTGCACTTGATACGCAGTATTTT.

This CDR3 is CASSQSTGTEPYEQYF. The CDR3 DNA is TGCGCCAGCAGTCAATCCACCGGGACAGAACCCTACGAGCAGTACTTC. This chain uses TRBV23-1 with TRBJ2-7, with TRBD1 matching over 7 bases. TRBV23-1 is identified as an open reading frame with a role that is uncertain. The junction had 7 bases not matched to a gene; V was cut back by 0 bases and J by 2 bases. This CDR3 is built from 16 residues.

Written as DNA, the CDR3 is TGTGCCAGCAGTGCAGGACTAGGGGATACGCAGTATTTT. Encoded protein: CASSAGLGDTQYF. The chain couples TRBV6-2 or TRBV6-3 to TRBJ2-3, with TRBD2 matching over 7 bases. Germline V gene sequence: CDR1 MNHEY, CDR2 SVGEGT. V was clipped by 5 bases and J by 6 bases; unmatched bases: 5. The CDR3 spans 13 residues.

J is TRBJ1-1 and V is TRBV29-1, with TRBD1 as a possible D gene (6 bases). V was clipped by 4 bases and J by 1 base, with 19 bases between them. The CDR3 spans 16 residues. Per germline, CDR1 SQVTM and CDR2 ANQGSEA. CDR3 in DNA: TGCAGCGTTGTAACCGGGACCAGGGGTTGGAACACTGAAGCTTTCTTT. Its translation is CSVVTGTRGWNTEAFF.

The CDR3 region is CASSIGVTNAQYF. CDR3 DNA sequence: TGTGCCAGTAGTATAGGGGTCACTAATGCGCAGTATTTT. The rearrangement joins TRBV19 to TRBJ2-3; no clear D gene. The CDR3 consists of 13 residues. The V end was cut by 1 base, the J end by 10 bases, with 12 bases between. Looked up from germline, CDR1 is LNHDA and CDR2 is SQIVND (reference sequence).

The V call is TRBV7-2, the J call TRBJ1-2, with D unresolved. The germline V gene has CDR1 SGHTA and CDR2 FQGNSA. V lost 3 bases and J lost 3, with 14 bases in between. The CDR3 sequence is 15 residues long. The CDR3 DNA follows: TGTGCCAGCAGCTTTAGCCAGAAATGGGACTATGGCTACACCTTC. As protein: CASSFSQKWDYGYTF.

The chain has TRBV5-1 and TRBJ2-3; unclear D gene. Germline V CDR1 and CDR2: SGHRS, YFSETQ. Trimming removed 1 base at V and 2 bases at J, with 14 bases between. The CDR3 has 16 residues. For the CDR3, the DNA is TGCGCCAGCAGCTTGTCAGTTGTGGGCCACACAGATACGCAGTATTTT. Translating it yields CASSLSVVGHTDTQYF.

The V call is TRBV9, the J call TRBJ2-3; 11 bases align to TRBD2. The CDR3 has 16 residues. The V and J ends lost 0 bases and 6 bases, in that order; junction bases with no gene match: 6. Germline V gives CDR1 SGDLS, CDR2 YYNGEE. Written as DNA, the CDR3 is TGTGCCAGCAGCGTAGTACTAGCGGGGGCCCGGGATACGCAGTATTTT. Protein: CASSVVLAGARDTQYF.

The chain links TRBV5-1 to TRBJ1-6; D gene unclear. The germline V gene encodes CDR1 SGHRS and CDR2 YFSETQ. The CDR3 covers 14 residues. V gave up 4 bases and J gave up 3 bases, with 8 bases separating them. The CDR3 spells CASSRGNYNSPLHF. The CDR3 DNA is TGCGCCAGCAGCCGAGGTAACTATAATTCACCCCTCCACTTT.

The CDR3 here is CASSLGQGVGYTF. In nucleotides, the CDR3 is TGTGCCAGCAGCTTAGGACAGGGGGTCGGCTACACCTTC. This chain uses TRBV11-3 with TRBJ1-2; 9 bases map to TRBD1. Germline V CDR1 and CDR2: SGHNT, YENEEA. This CDR3 is built from 13 residues. V shed 1 base, J shed 8 bases, and the junction held 2 bases outside the gene matches. Drawing the rest from reference TRBV11-3 and TRBJ1-2, the complete variable domain is EAGVVQSPRYKIIEKKQPVAFWCNPISGHNTLYWYLQNLGQGPELLIRYENEEAVDDSQLPKDRFSAERLKGVDSTLKIQPAELGDSAVYLCASSLGQGVGYTFGSGTRLTVV.

The chain joins TRBV6-1 to TRBJ2-7, with TRBD1 matching over 8 bases. This CDR3 has 15 residues. V lost 2 bases to trimming and J lost 0 bases; unmatched junction nucleotides: 3. Germline assignment: CDR1 MNHNS and CDR2 SASEGT. CDR3 sequence: CASSERQGISYEQYF. Written as DNA, the CDR3 is TGTGCCAGCAGTGAACGACAGGGGATCTCCTACGAGCAGTACTTC.

In DNA, the CDR3 is TGTGCCAGCAGCCGAGACAGGGAATCCTACGAGCAGTACTTC. This codes for CASSRDRESYEQYF. This chain uses TRBV3-1 (or the pseudogene TRBV3-2) with TRBJ2-7; 7 bases match TRBD1. V dropped 4 bases and J dropped 1; count of bases not matched to a gene: 4. Germline CDR1 reads LGHDT; CDR2 reads YNNKEL (reference sequence). The CDR3 length is 14 residues.

This chain links TRBV6-6 with TRBJ2-5, with 8 bases identical to TRBD2. This CDR3 has 14 amino acids. The ends lost 6 bases at V and 6 bases at J; junction bases unmatched: 9. The germline CDR1 and CDR2 sequences are MNHNY and SVGAGI (reference sequence). The CDR3, as DNA: TGTGCCAGCAGACCAGCGGGAGAGATCCAGACCCAGTACTTC. Translation: CASRPAGEIQTQYF.

The rearrangement joins TRBV19 to TRBJ1-5, with TRBD1 matching 7 bases. CDR1 LNHDA and CDR2 SQIVND come from the germline V gene (reference sequence). CDR3 length: 14 amino acids. Trimming removed 4 bases from V and 7 bases from J; junction bases left unmatched: 7. The CDR3 spells CASSKGQNPQPQHF. The CDR3 nucleotides read TGTGCCAGTAGTAAGGGACAGAATCCGCAGCCCCAGCATTTT. Supplemented by reference TRBV19 and TRBJ1-5, the full variable domain reads DGGITQSPKYLFRKEGQNVTLSCEQNLNHDAMYWYRQDPGQGLRLIYYSQIVNDFQKGDIAEGYSVSREKKESFPLTVTSAQKNPTAFYLCASSKGQNPQPQHFGDGTRLSIL.

The chain employs TRBV7-3 and TRBJ2-7, with 9 bases that match TRBD2. V shed 6 bases, J shed 0 bases, and the junction held 6 bases outside the gene matches. This CDR3 spans 15 amino acids. CDR1 is SGHTA, CDR2 FQGTGA, per germline. CDR3 protein: CASRLYSGGSYEQYF. The CDR3 DNA reads TGTGCCAGCAGGTTATATAGCGGGGGCTCCTACGAGCAGTACTTC.

The J gene is TRBJ2-3, the V gene TRBV28; possibly TRBD1 for D (6 bases). The germline gives CDR1 MDHEN, CDR2 SYDVKM. The CDR3 runs to 15 residues. Trimming took off 6 bases at V and 1 base at J, with 14 bases between the two ends. The CDR3 sequence is CASSHGTTGTDTQYF. CDR3 nucleotides: TGTGCCAGCAGCCACGGGACAACTGGCACAGATACGCAGTATTTT.

This clone was counted once. The V call is TRBV19, the J call TRBJ1-2; perhaps TRBD1 as D (6 bases). Trimming cost V 5 bases and J 6 bases, with 25 bases left between them. The CDR3 has 17 amino acids. Germline-derived CDR1 and CDR2 are LNHDA and SQIVND (reference sequence). CDR3 in DNA: TGTGCCAGTAGTTCTCTAAAAAGGACAGATATTTTCAATGGCTACACCTTC. As protein: CASSSLKRTDIFNGYTF.

This CDR3 is CASSIGQGGNYGYTF. The CDR3 DNA follows: TGTGCCAGTAGTATTGGTCAGGGTGGGAACTATGGCTACACCTTC. The chain has TRBV19 and TRBJ1-2, with D perhaps TRBD1 (5 bases). Germline V lookup: CDR1 LNHDA, CDR2 SQIVND (reference sequence). The V and J ends lost 3 bases and 2 bases respectively, with 13 bases between them. This CDR3 has 15 amino acids. Supplemented by reference TRBV19 and TRBJ1-2, the full variable domain reads DGGITQSPKYLFRKEGQNVTLSCEQNLNHDAMYWYRQDPGQGLRLIYYSQIVNDFQKGDIAEGYSVSREKKESFPLTVTSAQKNPTAFYLCASSIGQGGNYGYTFGSGTRLTVV.

V and J are TRBV18 and TRBJ2-2; TRBD1 aligns across 7 bases. The CDR3 runs 15 residues. The germline V gene has CDR1 KGHSH and CDR2 LQKENI. Trimming cost V 4 bases and J 3 bases; bases outside gene matches: 5. CDR3 region: CASSRDRAYTGELFF. As DNA, the CDR3 is TGTGCCAGCTCACGAGACAGGGCCTACACCGGGGAGCTGTTTTTT.

The rearrangement uses TRBV5-4 and TRBJ2-3; 11 bases agree with TRBD2. Trimming cost V 4 bases and J 4 bases; bases outside gene matches: 11. Germline V gives CDR1 SGHNT, CDR2 YYREEE (reference sequence). This CDR3 is built from 17 residues. As DNA, the CDR3 is TGTGCCAGCAGCCTACCTCCTACTAGCGGGAGTTCAGATACGCAGTATTTT. Amino acid sequence: CASSLPPTSGSSDTQYF.

This rearrangement joins TRBV4-1 to TRBJ2-7; D may be TRBD1 (5 bases). This CDR3 is 14 amino acids long. The germline gives CDR1 MGHRA, CDR2 YSYEKL. V gave up 2 bases and J gave up 5 bases, with 13 bases separating them. CDR3 coding DNA: TGCGCCAGCAGCCAATACCCTAAGGGGAACGAGCAGTACTTC. Protein sequence: CASSQYPKGNEQYF.